These 28 T cell receptor beta chains were sequenced from one sample in a study of T-cell reconstitution after alpha-beta-depleted transplantation in children. For TCRbeta, the library was prepared with unique molecular identifiers. TCRdb used MiXCR to reprocess the PCR reads, holding one entry per CDR3 protein. Of about 980,000 distinct CDR3 sequences in the sample, roughly 29% are singletons; the top ten hold approximately 30%. Specimen: PBMCs, mostly from graft donor cells, collected 360 days after TCRalphabeta/CD19-depleted stem cell transplant. Source of these receptors: a boy under two years old who had a stem cell transplant for SCID, so the T cells may come from the graft donor.

This clonotype was counted between two and nine times. The J gene is TRBJ1-2, the V gene TRBV5-1, with no clear D. Germline V CDR1 and CDR2: SGHRS, YFSETQ. Trimming shortened V by 5 bases and J by 4 bases, and 12 bases separated the two germline ends. The CDR3 has 13 residues. CDR3 coding DNA: TGCGCCAGCAGGATAGAGGTCGGCTATGGCTACACCTTC. The encoded protein is CASRIEVGYGYTF.

Only a few counts were recorded for this clonotype. The chain combines TRBV20-1 with TRBJ2-1; 10 bases fit TRBD1. Germline CDR1 is DFQATT and CDR2 is SNEGSKA (reference sequence). V gave up 5 bases and J gave up 3 bases; unmatched junction bases: 7. The CDR3 spans 15 residues. The CDR3 nucleotides read TGCAGTGCTCCCCCGGGGGACAGGGGCTACAATGAGCAGTTCTTC. Residues: CSAPPGDRGYNEQFF.

The V and J genes are TRBV20-1 and TRBJ1-1; weak D call: TRBD1 (5 bases). V was shortened by 7 bases and J by 3 bases, with 12 bases between the two germline ends. CDR1 and CDR2 (germline): DFQATT, SNEGSKA (reference sequence). The CDR3 runs 12 residues. CDR3: CSVPGRDTEAFF. The CDR3 nucleotides read TGCAGTGTACCGGGGCGGGACACTGAAGCTTTCTTT.

This clonotype came up a few times. The V call is TRBV5-1, the J call TRBJ2-1; D remains ambiguous. This CDR3 comprises 16 residues. From germline, CDR1 is SGHRS and CDR2 YFSETQ. Trimming left V 0 bases short and J 2 bases short, with 12 bases between. The CDR3 nucleotides are TGCGCCAGCAGCTTGGGGCTCCCGGTCCCCTACAATGAGCAGTTCTTC. Translated: CASSLGLPVPYNEQFF.

This clonotype was detected only a few times. This sequence joins TRBV7-9 and TRBJ2-7, with 8 bases that match TRBD1. Germline V gene data show CDR1 as SEHNR and CDR2 as FQNEAQ (reference sequence). The CDR3 length is 14 residues. The V and J ends lost 5 bases and 2 bases, in that order; junction bases with no gene match: 5. CDR3 loop: CASSPKDRAYEQYF. In DNA form, the CDR3 reads TGTGCCAGCAGCCCGAAGGACAGGGCCTACGAGCAGTACTTC.

This chain links TRBV5-1 with TRBJ2-5, with D possibly being TRBD1 or TRBD2 (6 bases each). CDR1 is SGHRS and CDR2 is YFSETQ in the germline V gene. The CDR3 extends over 15 amino acids. The germline V and J ends were trimmed by 0 bases and 5 bases, with 14 bases remaining between them. CDR3 loop: CASSLGRGPPETQYF. In DNA form, the CDR3 reads TGCGCCAGCAGCTTGGGACGGGGGCCGCCGGAGACCCAGTACTTC. Drawing the rest from reference TRBV5-1 and TRBJ2-5, the complete variable domain is KAGVTQTPRYLIKTRGQQVTLSCSPISGHRSVSWYQQTPGQGLQFLFEYFSETQRNKGNFPGRFSGRQFSNSRSEMNVSTLELGDSALYLCASSLGRGPPETQYFGPGTRLLVL.

This clonotype was seen a handful of times. The V gene is TRBV4-2, the J gene TRBJ2-7; D is unresolved. CDR3 length: 14 amino acids. V lost 2 bases, J lost 4 bases, and 12 bases lay in between. Germline CDR1 LGHNA, CDR2 YNFKEQ. The CDR3 spells CASSQSGRPYEQYF. The CDR3 DNA is TGTGCCAGCAGCCAATCAGGCAGACCGTACGAGCAGTACTTC.

This clonotype has just a few counts. J is TRBJ2-1 and V is TRBV12-3 or TRBV12-4; 12 positions agree with TRBD2. Trimming took 3 bases from V and 9 from J; bases not matched to a gene: 6. The CDR3 covers 15 residues. The CDR3 protein is CASSLPSGGVGEQFF. CDR3 bases: TGTGCCAGCAGTTTGCCTAGCGGGGGGGTGGGTGAGCAGTTCTTC.

The table lists this clonotype with a count of one. The chain recombines TRBV6-2 or TRBV6-3 with TRBJ2-7; D tentatively reads TRBD1 or TRBD2 (6 bases each). The V end lost 7 bases, the J end lost 4 bases, and 17 bases lay between the germline ends. The CDR3 consists of 14 residues. Germline loops: CDR1 MNHEY, CDR2 SVGEGT. The CDR3 region is CASTAGGTRYEQYF. CDR3 bases: TGTGCCAGCACCGCCGGGGGCACTCGGTACGAGCAGTACTTC.

The chain has TRBV7-9 and TRBJ1-1, with D uncertain. This CDR3 contains 13 residues. Trimming took 0 bases from V and 8 from J, leaving 10 bases between them. Germline CDR1 is SEHNR and CDR2 is FQNEAQ (reference sequence). The CDR3 is CASSLAAGPEAFF. In DNA form, the CDR3 reads TGTGCCAGCAGCTTAGCAGCAGGACCCGAAGCTTTCTTT.

This clonotype was counted only a few times. The V gene is TRBV4-1, the J gene TRBJ2-7; the D is unclear. Trimming took off 0 bases at V and 5 bases at J, with 17 bases between the two ends. The CDR3 extends over 16 amino acids. CDR1 is MGHRA and CDR2 is YSYEKL in the germline V gene. CDR3 coding DNA: TGCGCCAGCAGCCAAGATGATACGGGTCTCACAGACGAGCAGTACTTC. Its protein is CASSQDDTGLTDEQYF.

The rearrangement joins TRBV12-3 or TRBV12-4 to TRBJ1-2; D unresolved. This CDR3 spans 14 amino acids. V was clipped by 5 bases and J by 3 bases, with 13 bases between them. This chain's CDR3 is CASSPDGPHYGYTF. The CDR3 DNA reads as TGTGCCAGCAGTCCAGACGGGCCCCACTATGGCTACACCTTC.

The gene calls are TRBV7-8 and TRBJ2-3; 8 bases map to TRBD2. The length of the CDR3 is 19 residues. The V gene end was trimmed by 1 base and the J gene end by 4 bases; junction bases not matched to a gene: 16. Germline V CDR1 and CDR2: SGHVS, FQNEAQ. CDR3 in amino acids: CASSLEPWRAGGLADTQYF. The CDR3 nucleotides read TGTGCCAGCAGCTTAGAGCCCTGGCGGGCGGGGGGACTTGCAGATACGCAGTATTTT.

J is TRBJ1-5 and V is TRBV29-1; 7 nucleotides align to TRBD1. CDR3 size: 14 residues. The V gene's germline CDR1 is SQVTM and CDR2 ANQGSEA. V dropped 6 bases and J dropped 0; count of bases not matched to a gene: 5. CDR3 in amino acids: CSVQGVNSNQPQHF. In DNA, the CDR3 is TGCAGCGTGCAGGGGGTAAATAGCAATCAGCCCCAGCATTTT.

There are a few counts of this clonotype. The J gene is TRBJ1-3, the V gene TRBV4-1; TRBD1 aligns across 12 bases. There are 18 residues in the CDR3. Germline lookup yields CDR1 MGHRA and CDR2 YSYEKL. V lost 4 bases to trimming and J lost 8 bases; unmatched junction nucleotides: 15. DNA for the CDR3: TGCGCCAGCAGCCTCGGGACAGGGGGCGCTTGGACCGACGACACCATATATTTT. Encoded protein: CASSLGTGGAWTDDTIYF.

This clonotype has more than one count but fewer than ten. The V gene is TRBV25-1, the J gene TRBJ2-5; D not certain. The germline V gene encodes CDR1 MGHDK and CDR2 SYGVNS. V was cut by 4 bases and J by 0 bases, with 9 bases left in between. There are 14 residues in the CDR3. DNA of the CDR3: TGTGCCAGCAGTGGGGCGGCTTACCAAGAGACCCAGTACTTC. Its translation is CASSGAAYQETQYF. The complete variable domain, with remaining parts taken from reference TRBV25-1 and TRBJ2-5, reads EADIYQTPRYLVIGTGKKITLECSQTMGHDKMYWYQQDPGMELHLIHYSYGVNSTEKGDLSSESTVSRIRTEHFPLTLESARPSHTSQYLCASSGAAYQETQYFGPGTRLLVL.

J is TRBJ2-7 and V is TRBV10-3; 7 bases are a match to TRBD2. V shed 10 bases, J shed 6 bases, and the junction held 3 bases outside the gene matches. The CDR3 sequence is 10 residues long. Looked up from germline, CDR1 is ENHRY and CDR2 is SYGVKD. The CDR3 DNA follows: TGTGCCACCTCTAGCGGCGAGCAGTACTTC. Its protein is CATSSGEQYF.

This clonotype turned up a few times. The rearrangement joins TRBV4-3 to TRBJ2-7; 7 bases fit TRBD2. Trimming cost V 0 bases and J 2 bases; bases outside gene matches: 7. The germline V gene has CDR1 LGHNA and CDR2 YSLEER. This CDR3 is built from 16 residues. The CDR3 sequence: CASSQDRASGPYEQYF. CDR3 DNA sequence: TGCGCCAGCAGCCAAGATCGGGCTAGCGGACCCTACGAGCAGTACTTC.

The table lists this clonotype with a few counts. This chain joins TRBV20-1 and TRBJ2-5, with D possibly being TRBD1 (5 bases). The CDR3 is 15 residues long. Trimming took 3 bases from V and 3 from J, leaving 17 bases between them. In germline, CDR1 is DFQATT, CDR2 SNEGSKA (reference sequence). The chain's CDR3 is CSARGWQGGEETQYF. The CDR3 DNA is TGCAGTGCTAGGGGGTGGCAGGGTGGAGAAGAGACCCAGTACTTC.

V is TRBV12-3 or TRBV12-4 and J is TRBJ2-3; D gene uncertain. V was cut by 5 bases and J by 4 bases, with 16 bases left in between. The CDR3 is made up of 15 amino acids. CDR3 sequence reads: CASSPETRMADTQYF. CDR3 nucleotide sequence: TGTGCCAGCAGTCCCGAGACGAGAATGGCAGATACGCAGTATTTT.

This clonotype came up a few times. This rearrangement joins TRBV6-1 to TRBJ2-1; D unresolved. This CDR3 has 15 residues. Germline V gives CDR1 MNHNS, CDR2 SASEGT. The V end was cut by 5 bases, the J end by 0 bases, with 11 bases between. CDR3 amino acids: CASSPQVISYNEQFF. CDR3 coding DNA: TGTGCCAGCAGTCCCCAGGTAATCTCCTACAATGAGCAGTTCTTC.

The rearrangement joins TRBV7-7 to TRBJ2-5; unclear D gene. The germline V and J ends were trimmed by 5 bases and 1 base, with 14 bases remaining between them. This CDR3 has 15 residues. CDR1 and CDR2 (germline): SSHAT, FNYEAQ (reference sequence). The CDR3 region is CASSPQATPQETQYF. The CDR3 coding sequence is TGTGCCAGCAGCCCCCAAGCTACCCCCCAAGAGACCCAGTACTTC. The full variable domain, rest sourced from reference TRBV7-7 and TRBJ2-5, is GAGVSQSPRYKVTKRGQDVTLRCDPISSHATLYWYQQALGQGPEFLTYFNYEAQPDKSGLPSDRFSAERPEGSISTLTIQRTEQRDSAMYRCASSPQATPQETQYFGPGTRLLVL.

This clonotype occurred a few times. The chain couples TRBV28 to TRBJ2-4; D may be TRBD1 (6 bases). Germline values: CDR1 MDHEN, CDR2 SYDVKM. Trimming stripped 4 bases from V and 0 bases from J, with 10 bases between. CDR3 length: 15 residues. The CDR3 coding sequence is TGTGCCAGCAGTTCAGGGGAGCTAGCCAAAAACATTCAGTACTTC. Translating it yields CASSSGELAKNIQYF. Looking up the rest from reference TRBV28 and TRBJ2-4 gives the full variable domain: DVKVTQSSRYLVKRTGEKVFLECVQDMDHENMFWYRQDPGLGLRLIYFSYDVKMKEKGDIPEGYSVSREKKERFSLILESASTNQTSMYLCASSSGELAKNIQYFGAGTRLSVL.

This clonotype was recorded at least ten times. This chain uses TRBV6-5 with TRBJ2-2, with D perhaps matching TRBD2 (5 bases). CDR1 and CDR2 (germline): MNHEY, SVGAGI. The CDR3 is 11 residues long. V lost 6 bases and J lost 7, with 6 bases in between. CDR3 in DNA: TGTGCCAGCAGCCGGGGCGGGGAGCTGTTTTTT. It is translated as CASSRGGELFF.

The chain joins TRBV12-3 or TRBV12-4 to TRBJ2-7; TRBD1 matches at 9 bases. CDR3 size: 14 residues. V lost 2 bases and J lost 3; bases outside the gene matches: 2. CDR3 region: CASSLWDRVYEQYF. The CDR3 DNA follows: TGTGCCAGCAGTTTATGGGACAGGGTCTACGAGCAGTACTTC.

The chain combines TRBV6-1 with TRBJ2-7; the D call may be TRBD1 or TRBD2 (5 bases each). The CDR3 length is 14 residues. The V end lost 9 bases, the J end lost 0 bases, and 15 bases lay between the germline ends. Germline V lookup: CDR1 MNHNS, CDR2 SASEGT. Here the CDR3 reads CASIRDQRSYEQYF. The CDR3 bases are TGTGCCAGTATCCGGGACCAACGCTCCTACGAGCAGTACTTC.

The chain combines TRBV7-6 with TRBJ2-2; D might be TRBD1 (8 bases). Germline assignment: CDR1 SGHVS and CDR2 FNYEAQ. Between the trimmed V and J ends, which lost 6 bases and 7 bases, there was a span of 15 bases. The CDR3 sequence is 14 residues long. The DNA of the CDR3 is TGTGCCAGCAGTCACAGGGGGGGCTACGGGGAGCTGTTTTTT. Translated: CASSHRGGYGELFF.

The J gene is TRBJ2-7, the V gene TRBV4-3; 12 bases are shared with TRBD1. This CDR3 contains 14 residues. V was pared by 4 bases and J by 5 bases, with 3 bases of the junction left unmatched. Germline loops: CDR1 LGHNA, CDR2 YSLEER. CDR3 sequence (DNA): TGCGCCAGCAGCCGGGGACAGGGGGCTGACGAGCAGTACTTC. It translates to CASSRGQGADEQYF.